This TCR beta chain was retrieved from a study of T cells after yellow fever vaccination. Notes on the study in general: Clones from primary vaccination mostly reappeared after the booster (approximately 96% CD4, approximately 88% CD8).

This clonotype has ten or more counts. What it binds is unknown. TCRdb ran MiXCR on the 5' RACE reads and lists one entry per CDR3 protein. The sample holds roughly 32,000 distinct CDR3 sequences; 4.4% are singletons and the top ten take approximately 45%. This TCR came from a man aged 25-45 years who received the YFV17D yellow fever vaccine. This sample comprised CD8+ T cells sorted from PBMCs, obtained 5 days after the yellow fever booster vaccination.

This CDR3 reads CASSQDRVNEQFF. The CDR3 DNA is TGTGCCAGCAGCCAAGATCGCGTCAATGAGCAGTTCTTC. The gene calls are TRBV14 and TRBJ2-1; D remains ambiguous. The CDR3 has 13 residues. Germline V gives CDR1 SGHDN, CDR2 FVKESK. The ends were cut back, 0 bases at V and 6 bases at J, with 6 bases in the middle.